The sequence of this TCR beta chain was determined in a study of T cell repertoires and Cas9 in healthy adults (dated by TCRdb to the late 2010s). Regarding the study in general: Within the CD4 and CD8 compartments, SpCas9-reactive T cells were assessed for multi-effector potency, cytotoxicity and lineage determination. The study looked at preexisting T cell immunity to the Streptococcus pyogenes Cas9 nuclease (SpCas9), which is used in CRISPR gene editing.

Here V drops 0 bases and J drops 2 bases, and the junction holds 14 bases not matched to any gene. The CDR3 has 19 amino acids, counting the end cysteine and phenylalanine. CDR3 DNA is the only sequence kept; it has 57 bases, read in frame from the first base. The germline V gene sets CDR1 to SGDLS and CDR2 to YYNGEE. Healthy humans were used as donors in the study. For this clone: Its antigen is currently not known. No clone much larger than this one lies a single base away; base qualities are absent.

The library was obtained by the immunoSEQ multiplex PCR assay. TCRdb re-hosts the immuneACCESS table, in-frame sequences only. Its copies lack some clones; in the studies checked, an unresolved V gene accounts for under half of them, and the cause for the rest is not known. For this sample there are over 12,000 clones; about 88% appear just once. The top ten hold roughly 1.5% of the sample. What the research found in general, with its limitations: In vitro, the proliferation and function of SpCas9-reactive effector T cells were reported to be mitigated by SpCas9-reactive regulatory T cells.

The sequence links TRBV9 to TRBJ2-3, with 8 bases aligning to TRBD1. Sequenced input: Tregs (CD4+, CD25+, CD127-, CD137-, CD154-) from PBMCs; culture status not recorded. This sequence was found in a human donor in good health. The CDR3 is CASSVALVSRQGSTDTQYF. The nucleotides are TGTGCCAGCAGCGTAGCCCTAGTGTCTAGACAGGGGTCCACAGATACGCAGTATTTT.